These 10 T cell receptor beta chains originate from one sample sequenced in a study of radiotherapy plus CTLA-4 blockade in lung cancer. Generated by immunoSEQ multiplex PCR, the TCRdb table keeps only in-frame clones and is missing some. Here the sample spans about 91,000 clones, more than 70% being singletons. The material was peripheral blood, obtained from a patient treated with radiotherapy plus ipilimumab. These receptors all stem from a human donor with non-small cell lung cancer that progressed on radiotherapy plus ipilimumab.

The V and J genes are TRBV11-2 and TRBJ1-1; D gene unclear. Trimming took off 1 base at V and 0 bases at J, with 9 bases between the two ends. This CDR3 has 15 amino acids. In germline, CDR1 is SGHAT, CDR2 FQNNGV. This CDR3 is CASSLAPQMNTEAFF. The CDR3 coding sequence is TGTGCCAGCAGCTTAGCCCCCCAAATGAACACTGAAGCTTTCTTT.

The V gene is TRBV5-1, the J gene TRBJ2-7; TRBD2 might be the D (6 bases). V lost 0 bases and J lost 3, with 10 bases in between. The CDR3 is 14 residues long. Germline V gene lookup returns CDR1 SGHRS and CDR2 YFSETQ. CDR3 DNA sequence: TGCGCCAGCAGCTTGGTTTTCGGGGGCTACGAGCAGTACTTC. It specifies CASSLVFGGYEQYF.

This sequence joins TRBV4-1 and TRBJ1-2; no definite D call. This CDR3 spans 12 amino acids. Germline CDR1 is MGHRA and CDR2 is YSYEKL. V shed 3 bases and J shed 6 bases, with 8 bases lying between them. As DNA, the CDR3 is TGCGCCAGCAGCCATGGGCCCCATGGCTACACCTTC. This encodes CASSHGPHGYTF.

This clone showed up just a few times. The CDR3 protein is CASSVGGYEQYF. CDR3 nucleotides: TGTGCCAGCAGTGTAGGAGGCTACGAGCAGTACTTC. The V call is TRBV6-1, the J call TRBJ2-7, with D possibly being TRBD2 (5 bases). CDR1 MNHNS and CDR2 SASEGT come from the germline V gene. The CDR3 runs 12 residues. V lost 4 bases and J lost 3, with 7 bases in between.

V and J are TRBV5-8 and TRBJ2-1; 14 bases are a match to TRBD2. The CDR3 covers 16 residues. Germline V lookup: CDR1 SGHTS, CDR2 YDEGEE. The ends lost 4 bases at V and 8 bases at J; junction bases unmatched: 8. The CDR3 spells CASSLAGTSGSYEQFF. CDR3 bases: TGTGCCAGCAGCCTAGCTGGGACTAGCGGGAGCTATGAGCAGTTCTTC.

Written as DNA, the CDR3 is TGTGCCAGCAGCGCCTCAGGGGGCGGTCAGCCCCAGCATTTT. It encodes CASSASGGGQPQHF. The genes are TRBV11-3 and TRBJ1-5; 8 bases line up with TRBD1. Germline-derived CDR1 and CDR2 are SGHNT and YENEEA. The CDR3 runs 14 residues. V gave up 5 bases and J gave up 6 bases; unmatched junction bases: 6.

This chain links TRBV4-1 with TRBJ1-3, with a possible D match to TRBD1 (5 bases). The CDR3 runs to 15 residues. V dropped 6 bases and J dropped 0 bases, with 12 bases sitting between them. CDR1 is MGHRA, CDR2 YSYEKL, per germline. The CDR3 reads CASSRTGLSGNTIYF. CDR3 DNA sequence: TGCGCCAGCAGTAGAACAGGCCTCTCTGGAAACACCATATATTTT.

This clone was picked up one time. The chain carries TRBV5-1 and TRBJ1-2; D possibly corresponds to TRBD1 (6 bases). Trimming removed 1 base at V and 5 bases at J, with 18 bases between. CDR3 length equals 16 residues. From germline, CDR1 is SGHRS and CDR2 YFSETQ. The DNA for the CDR3 is TGCGCCAGCAGCTTGCACGGGGGCGAAGGGTTTTATGGCTACACCTTC. Its protein product is CASSLHGGEGFYGYTF.

The chain carries TRBV28 and TRBJ2-7; 7 nucleotides line up with TRBD2. Germline loops: CDR1 MDHEN, CDR2 SYDVKM. This CDR3 spans 14 amino acids. Germline trimming cut 4 bases from V and 2 bases from J; bases unmatched to any gene: 5. CDR3: CASSSAGLAYEQYF. In DNA, the CDR3 is TGTGCCAGCAGTTCGGCTGGACTAGCCTACGAGCAGTACTTC.

V gene TRBV5-1 combines with J gene TRBJ2-7; tentative D call: TRBD1 (6 bases). The CDR3 spans 13 residues. V shed 8 bases and J shed 5 bases, with 17 bases lying between them. Germline V CDR1 and CDR2: SGHRS, YFSETQ. The CDR3 nucleotides read TGCGCCAGTCGTACAGGGAATCAGGACGAGCAGTACTTC. Protein sequence: CASRTGNQDEQYF.